This T cell receptor beta chain was recovered during a study of T cells in localized non-small cell lung cancer. Notes on the study in general: A median of 57 of the top 100 tumor clones appeared in adjacent lung, which was paired and uninvolved. Sequencing, confined to only one tumor region, leaves heterogeneity possible.

Here immunoSEQ multiplex PCR was the method, and the copy in TCRdb shows in-frame clones only, minus some. The table includes about 24,000 clones, about 80% detected once. On this clone itself: What it recognizes is unknown.

Trimming pared 6 bases from V and 2 bases from J, leaving 15 bases between. Germline V lookup: CDR1 LGHNT, CDR2 FRNRAP. This CDR3 is 15 amino acids long. The V call is TRBV12-5, the J call TRBJ2-3; TRBD1 is a possible D gene (5 bases). This receptor was obtained from a man aged 35-69 years with stage II lung adenocarcinoma. Here the sequenced sample was PBMCs, taken before any cancer treatment. The CDR3 DNA reads TGTGCTAGTGGGAGGATACAGGATAACACAGATACGCAGTATTTT. This codes for CASGRIQDNTDTQYF.